Described below is a single TCR beta chain sequence and its context. J gave up 0 bases and V 6 bases, and 7 bases lay outside the gene matches. This CDR3 has 16 amino acids. Some clones are missing from TCRdb's copy, which holds only in-frame ones; the method was immunoSEQ multiplex PCR. There are more than 40,000 clones in the sample; more than 70% occur only once, and over 2% lies in the top ten. This sample is drawn from a study of OX40 agonist ivuxolimab in advanced cancers. The material sequenced was CD4+ or CD8+ T cells sorted from blood, taken in a trial of the OX40 agonist ivuxolimab. The TCR originated in an adult with an advanced solid tumor such as melanoma, head and neck, liver or kidney cancer. The V gene is TRBV23-1, the J gene TRBJ2-2; 7 bases are shared with TRBD1. TRBV23-1 is reported as an ORF; its role is uncertain. The CDR3 nucleotides read TGCGCCAGCAGCCAACGACAGGGATCGAACACCGGGGAGCTGTTTTTT. Translation gives CASSQRQGSNTGELFF.